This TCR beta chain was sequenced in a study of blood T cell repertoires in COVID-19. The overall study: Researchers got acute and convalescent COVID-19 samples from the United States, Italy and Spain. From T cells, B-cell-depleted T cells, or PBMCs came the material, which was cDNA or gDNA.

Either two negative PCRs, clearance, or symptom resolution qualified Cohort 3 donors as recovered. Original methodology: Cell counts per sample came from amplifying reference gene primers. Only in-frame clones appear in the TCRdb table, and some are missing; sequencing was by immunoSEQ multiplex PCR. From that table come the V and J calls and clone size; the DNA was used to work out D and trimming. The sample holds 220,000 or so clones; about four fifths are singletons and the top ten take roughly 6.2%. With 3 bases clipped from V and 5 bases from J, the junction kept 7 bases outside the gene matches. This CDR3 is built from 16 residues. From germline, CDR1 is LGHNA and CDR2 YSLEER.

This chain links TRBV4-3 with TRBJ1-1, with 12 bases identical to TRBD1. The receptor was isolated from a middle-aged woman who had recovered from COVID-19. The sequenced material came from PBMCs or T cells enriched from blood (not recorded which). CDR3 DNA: TGCGCCAGCAGCCAGACCCGGGACAGGGGGCGGACTGAAGCTTTCTTT. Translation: CASSQTRDRGRTEAFF.